The 4 T cell receptor beta chains given below trace back to one sample, sequenced in a study of blood T cell repertoires in COVID-19. The data were produced by immunoSEQ multiplex PCR, yet TCRdb's version contains in-frame clones alone and is incomplete. This sample has about 97,000 clones, with about 80% found just once. Sequencing input: peripheral blood. These receptors originate from a man between 65 and 80 years old with acute or convalescent COVID-19.

This clone was counted only a few times. This chain connects TRBV29-1 to TRBJ1-2; TRBD1 matches at 8 bases. Losses at the gene ends were 7 bases for V and 7 bases for J; bases not matched to a gene: 11. The germline V gene encodes CDR1 SQVTM and CDR2 ANQGSEA. CDR3 size: 13 residues. CDR3: CSATGVRHSGYTF. As DNA, the CDR3 is TGCAGCGCGACAGGGGTTAGGCATTCTGGCTACACCTTC. The entire variable domain, with the rest obtained from reference TRBV29-1 and TRBJ1-2, is as follows: SAVISQKPSRDICQRGTSLTIQCQVDSQVTMMFWYRQQPGQSLTLIATANQGSEATYESGFVIDKFPISRPNLTFSTLTVSNMSPEDSSIYLCSATGVRHSGYTFGSGTRLTVV.

The chain joins TRBV7-9 to TRBJ1-6; no definite D call. This CDR3 region has 13 residues. V lost 5 bases, J lost 11 bases, and 13 bases lay in between. Germline CDR1 is SEHNR and CDR2 is FQNEAQ (reference sequence). The CDR3 region has the DNA TGTGCCAGCAGCCCTACGGACTCGGCACCCCTCCACTTT. Translating it yields CASSPTDSAPLHF. Complete variable domain (other parts from reference TRBV7-9 and TRBJ1-6): DTGVSQNPRHKITKRGQNVTFRCDPISEHNRLYWYRQTLGQGPEFLTYFQNEAQLEKSRLLSDRFSAERPKGSFSTLEIQRTEQGDSAMYLCASSPTDSAPLHFGNGTRLTVT.

The V gene is TRBV18, the J gene TRBJ2-1; a possible D gene is TRBD1 (5 bases). This CDR3 spans 16 amino acids. V was pared by 6 bases and J by 9 bases, with 24 bases between. CDR1 and CDR2 from the germline V gene are KGHSH and LQKENI. This CDR3 is CASSPMGRLVTREQFF. The CDR3 bases are TGTGCCAGCTCGCCCATGGGGCGGTTGGTTACGCGTGAGCAGTTCTTC. The complete variable domain, with remaining parts taken from reference TRBV18 and TRBJ2-1, reads NAGVMQNPRHLVRRRGQEARLRCSPMKGHSHVYWYRQLPEEGLKFMVYLQKENIIDESGMPKERFSAEFPKEGPSILRIQQVVRGDSAAYFCASSPMGRLVTREQFFGPGTRLTVL.

The chain uses TRBV15 and TRBJ2-7; a weak D match, TRBD1 (5 bases). The V end was cut by 3 bases, the J end by 6 bases, with 15 bases between. From germline, CDR1 is LNHNV and CDR2 YYDKDF (reference sequence). CDR3 length: 14 residues. The CDR3 nucleotides are TGTGCCACCAGCAGTCGGTTAGGGGTAACCGAGCAGTACTTC. Translated: CATSSRLGVTEQYF.